Below, one T cell receptor beta chain is given with its context. CDR1 is MNHEY and CDR2 is SVGAGI in the germline V gene. V gave up 7 bases and J gave up 1 base, with 13 bases separating them. The CDR3 is made up of 14 amino acids. The data were taken from a study of blood T cell repertoires in COVID-19. Produced via immunoSEQ multiplex PCR; TCRdb's table is partial and in-frame only. The sample consists of some 160,000 clones, 80% to 90% of them appearing once. Sequenced sample: peripheral blood. This chain joins TRBV6-5 and TRBJ1-1; D is possibly TRBD1 (6 bases). This TCR was sampled from a woman aged 55-75 years with active COVID-19. CDR3 residues: CASTLGQRNTEAFF. CDR3 DNA sequence: TGTGCCAGCACCCTCGGACAGCGGAACACTGAAGCTTTCTTT.